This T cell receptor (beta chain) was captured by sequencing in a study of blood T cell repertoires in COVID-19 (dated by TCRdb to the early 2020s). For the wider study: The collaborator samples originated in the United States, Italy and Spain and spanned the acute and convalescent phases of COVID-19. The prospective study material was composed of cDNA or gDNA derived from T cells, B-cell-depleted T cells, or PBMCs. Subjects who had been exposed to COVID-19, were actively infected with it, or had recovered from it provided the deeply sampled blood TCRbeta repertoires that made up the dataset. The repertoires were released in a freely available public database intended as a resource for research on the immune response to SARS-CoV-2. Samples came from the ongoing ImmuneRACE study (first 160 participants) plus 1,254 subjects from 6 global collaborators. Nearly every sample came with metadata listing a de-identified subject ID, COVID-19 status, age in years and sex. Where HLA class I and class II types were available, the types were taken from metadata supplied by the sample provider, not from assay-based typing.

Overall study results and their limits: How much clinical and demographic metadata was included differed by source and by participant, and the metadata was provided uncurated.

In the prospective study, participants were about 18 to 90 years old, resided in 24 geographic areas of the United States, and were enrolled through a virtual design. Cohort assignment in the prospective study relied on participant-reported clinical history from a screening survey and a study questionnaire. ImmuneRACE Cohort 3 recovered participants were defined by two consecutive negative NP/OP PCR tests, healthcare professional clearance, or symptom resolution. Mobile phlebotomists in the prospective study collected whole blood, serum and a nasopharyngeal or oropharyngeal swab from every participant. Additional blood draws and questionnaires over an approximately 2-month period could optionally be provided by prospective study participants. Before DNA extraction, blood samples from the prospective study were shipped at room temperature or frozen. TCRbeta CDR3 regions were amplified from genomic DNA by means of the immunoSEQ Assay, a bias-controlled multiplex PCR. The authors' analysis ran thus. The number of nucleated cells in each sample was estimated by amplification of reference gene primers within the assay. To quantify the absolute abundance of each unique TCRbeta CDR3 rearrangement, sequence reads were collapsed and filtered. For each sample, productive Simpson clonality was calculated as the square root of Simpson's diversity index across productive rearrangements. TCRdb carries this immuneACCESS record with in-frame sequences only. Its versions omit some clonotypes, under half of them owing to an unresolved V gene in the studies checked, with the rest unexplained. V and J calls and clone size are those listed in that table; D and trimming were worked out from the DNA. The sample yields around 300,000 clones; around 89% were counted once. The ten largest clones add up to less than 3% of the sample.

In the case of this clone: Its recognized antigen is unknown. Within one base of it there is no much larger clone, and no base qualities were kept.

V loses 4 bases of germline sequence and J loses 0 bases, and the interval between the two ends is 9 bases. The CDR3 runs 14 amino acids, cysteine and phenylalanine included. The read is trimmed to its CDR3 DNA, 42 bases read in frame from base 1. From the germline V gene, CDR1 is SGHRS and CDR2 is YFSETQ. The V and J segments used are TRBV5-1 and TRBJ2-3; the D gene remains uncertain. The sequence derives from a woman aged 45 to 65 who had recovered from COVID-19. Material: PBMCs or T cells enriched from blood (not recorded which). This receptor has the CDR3 CASSAQDSTDTQYF. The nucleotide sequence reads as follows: TGCGCCAGCAGCGCGCAGGATAGCACAGATACGCAGTATTTT.